This T cell receptor beta chain was retrieved from a study of blood T cell repertoires in COVID-19. Measured with immunoSEQ multiplex PCR; TCRdb has only the in-frame clones, and not every one. This table has 100,000 to 150,000 clones, 65% to 85% appearing once. V was clipped by 5 bases and J by 8 bases; unmatched bases: 8. This CDR3 spans 14 amino acids. Germline-derived CDR1 and CDR2 are LNHDA and SQIVND (reference sequence). The V call is TRBV19, the J call TRBJ2-4; 8 nucleotides agree with TRBD1. Sequencing was carried out using peripheral blood. The source is a man at least 80 years old with active or convalescent COVID-19. The CDR3 reads CASSSGQGWDIQYF. CDR3 sequence (DNA): TGTGCCAGTAGTTCTGGACAGGGTTGGGACATTCAGTACTTC.